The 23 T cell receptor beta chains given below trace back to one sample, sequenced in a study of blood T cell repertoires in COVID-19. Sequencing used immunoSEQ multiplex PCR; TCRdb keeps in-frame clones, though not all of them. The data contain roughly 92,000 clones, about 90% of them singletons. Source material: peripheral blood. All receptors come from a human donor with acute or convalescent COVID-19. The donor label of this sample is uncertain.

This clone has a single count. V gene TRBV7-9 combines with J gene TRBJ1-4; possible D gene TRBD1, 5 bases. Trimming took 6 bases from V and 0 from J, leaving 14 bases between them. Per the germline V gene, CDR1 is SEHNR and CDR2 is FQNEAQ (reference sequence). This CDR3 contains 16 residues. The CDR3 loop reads CASSPTAIATNEKLFF. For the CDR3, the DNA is TGTGCCAGCAGTCCGACAGCGATCGCAACTAATGAAAAACTGTTTTTT.

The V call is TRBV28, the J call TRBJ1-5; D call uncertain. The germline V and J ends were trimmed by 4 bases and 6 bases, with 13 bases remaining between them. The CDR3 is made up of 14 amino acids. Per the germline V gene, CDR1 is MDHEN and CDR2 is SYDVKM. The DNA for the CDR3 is TGTGCCAGCAGTTCCGCCGCGGGAGGTCAGCCCCAGCATTTT. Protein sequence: CASSSAAGGQPQHF.

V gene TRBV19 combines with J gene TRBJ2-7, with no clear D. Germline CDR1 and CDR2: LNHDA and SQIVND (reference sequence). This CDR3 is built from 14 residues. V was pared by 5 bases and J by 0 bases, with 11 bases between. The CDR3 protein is CASSSLRSSYEQYF. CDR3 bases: TGTGCCAGTAGTTCTCTGAGAAGCTCCTACGAGCAGTACTTC.

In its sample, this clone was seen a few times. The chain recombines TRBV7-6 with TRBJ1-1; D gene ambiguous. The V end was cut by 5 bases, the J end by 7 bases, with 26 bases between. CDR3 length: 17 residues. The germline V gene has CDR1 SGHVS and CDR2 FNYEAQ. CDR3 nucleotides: TGTGCCAGCAGCAAAACGGGGTTGAGTGGGAAAGGTGGTGAAGCTTTCTTT. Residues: CASSKTGLSGKGGEAFF.

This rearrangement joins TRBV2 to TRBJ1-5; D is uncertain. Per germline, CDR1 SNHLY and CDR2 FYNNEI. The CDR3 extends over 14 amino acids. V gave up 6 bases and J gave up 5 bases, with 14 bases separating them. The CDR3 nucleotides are TGTGCCAGCAGCCGGGGTGCGGCGGATCAGCCCCAGCATTTT. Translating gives CASSRGAADQPQHF.

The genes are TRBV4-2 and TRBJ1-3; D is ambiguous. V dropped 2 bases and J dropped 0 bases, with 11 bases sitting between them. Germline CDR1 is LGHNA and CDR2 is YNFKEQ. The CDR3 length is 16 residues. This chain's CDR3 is CASSQSVTLSGNTIYF. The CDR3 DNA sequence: TGTGCCAGCAGCCAATCCGTGACTCTCTCTGGAAACACCATATATTTT.

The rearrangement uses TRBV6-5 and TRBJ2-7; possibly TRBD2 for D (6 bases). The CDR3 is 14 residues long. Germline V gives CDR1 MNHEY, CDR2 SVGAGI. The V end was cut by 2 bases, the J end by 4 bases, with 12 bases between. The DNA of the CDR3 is TGTGCCAGCAGTTACGCGGGGTGGGCGTACGAGCAGTACTTC. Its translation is CASSYAGWAYEQYF.

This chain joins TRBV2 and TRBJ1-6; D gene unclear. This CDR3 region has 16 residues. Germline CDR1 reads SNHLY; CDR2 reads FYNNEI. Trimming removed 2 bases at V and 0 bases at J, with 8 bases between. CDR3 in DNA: TGTGCCAGCAGTGAAATAGGGAGCTCCTATAATTCACCCCTCCACTTT. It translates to CASSEIGSSYNSPLHF.

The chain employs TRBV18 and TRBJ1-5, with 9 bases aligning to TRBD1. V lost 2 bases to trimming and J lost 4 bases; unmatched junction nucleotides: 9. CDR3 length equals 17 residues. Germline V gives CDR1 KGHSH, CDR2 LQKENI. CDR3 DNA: TGTGCCAGCTCACCAGGGCCGGGACAGGGCCCTAATCAGCCCCAGCATTTT. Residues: CASSPGPGQGPNQPQHF.

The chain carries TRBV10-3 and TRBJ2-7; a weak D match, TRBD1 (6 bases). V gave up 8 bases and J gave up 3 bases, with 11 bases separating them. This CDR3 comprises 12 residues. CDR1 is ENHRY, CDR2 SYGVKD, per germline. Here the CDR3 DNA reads TGTGCCATCCGGGACACATTCTACGAGCAGTACTTC. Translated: CAIRDTFYEQYF.

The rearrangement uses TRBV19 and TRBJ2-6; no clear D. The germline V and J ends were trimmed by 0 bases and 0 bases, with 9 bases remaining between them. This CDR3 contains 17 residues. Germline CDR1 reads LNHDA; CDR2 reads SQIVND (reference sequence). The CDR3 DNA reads TGTGCCAGTAGTATAGACGGCTCTAGCTCTGGGGCCAACGTCCTGACTTTC. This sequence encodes CASSIDGSSSGANVLTF.

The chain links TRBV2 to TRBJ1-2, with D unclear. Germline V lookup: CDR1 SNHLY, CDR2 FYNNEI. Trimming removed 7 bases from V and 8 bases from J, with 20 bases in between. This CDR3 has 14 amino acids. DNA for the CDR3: TGTGCCAGCACCCCGACCGGCGGGAGGCTCGGCTACACCTTC. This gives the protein CASTPTGGRLGYTF.

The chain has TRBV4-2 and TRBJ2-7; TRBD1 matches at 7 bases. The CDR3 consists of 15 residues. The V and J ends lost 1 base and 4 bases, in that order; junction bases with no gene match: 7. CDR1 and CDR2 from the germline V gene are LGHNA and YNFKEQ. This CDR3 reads CASSQVTGRSYEQYF. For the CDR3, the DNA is TGTGCCAGCAGCCAAGTGACAGGGAGATCTTACGAGCAGTACTTC.

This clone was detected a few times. CDR3 loop: CASSLDRDTDTQYF. CDR3 DNA: TGTGCCAGCTCATTGGACAGGGACACAGATACGCAGTATTTT. This chain links TRBV18 with TRBJ2-3, with TRBD1 matching over 8 bases. In germline, CDR1 is KGHSH, CDR2 LQKENI. Trimming removed 5 bases from V and 2 bases from J; junction bases left unmatched: 3. The CDR3 loop spans 14 amino acids. Combining the CDR3 with reference TRBV18 and TRBJ2-3 gives the whole variable domain NAGVMQNPRHLVRRRGQEARLRCSPMKGHSHVYWYRQLPEEGLKFMVYLQKENIIDESGMPKERFSAEFPKEGPSILRIQQVVRGDSAAYFCASSLDRDTDTQYFGPGTRLTVL.

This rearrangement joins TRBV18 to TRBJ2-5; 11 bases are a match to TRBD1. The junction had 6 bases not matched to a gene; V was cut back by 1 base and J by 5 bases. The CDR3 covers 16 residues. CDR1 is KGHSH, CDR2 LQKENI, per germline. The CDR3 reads CASSPLKRDRGETQYF. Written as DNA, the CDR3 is TGTGCCAGCTCACCACTCAAGCGGGACAGGGGGGAGACCCAGTACTTC.

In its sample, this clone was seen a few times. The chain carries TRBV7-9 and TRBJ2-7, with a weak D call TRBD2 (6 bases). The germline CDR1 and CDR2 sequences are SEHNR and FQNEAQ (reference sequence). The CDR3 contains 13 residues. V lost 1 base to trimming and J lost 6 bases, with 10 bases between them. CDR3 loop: CASSLVRGGEQYF. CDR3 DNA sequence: TGTGCCAGCAGCTTAGTGCGGGGCGGCGAGCAGTACTTC.

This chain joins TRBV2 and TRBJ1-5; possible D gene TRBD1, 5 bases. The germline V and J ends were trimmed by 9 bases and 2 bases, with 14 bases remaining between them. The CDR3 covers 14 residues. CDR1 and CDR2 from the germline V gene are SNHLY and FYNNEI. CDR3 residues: CASGMGGGNQPQHF. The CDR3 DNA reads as TGTGCCAGTGGGATGGGGGGGGGCAATCAGCCCCAGCATTTT.

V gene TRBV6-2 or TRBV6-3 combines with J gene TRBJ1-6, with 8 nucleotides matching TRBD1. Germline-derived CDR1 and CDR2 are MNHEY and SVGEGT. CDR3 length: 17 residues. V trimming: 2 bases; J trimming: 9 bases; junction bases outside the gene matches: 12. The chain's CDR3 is CASSYGLFDRGTSPLHF. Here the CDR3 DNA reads TGTGCCAGCAGTTACGGACTTTTTGACAGGGGAACTTCACCCCTCCACTTT.

The CDR3 DNA reads TGTGCCAGCAGTCCGCCCGTAGCGGGGGGGCGCTACAATGAGCAGTTCTTC. Translation: CASSPPVAGGRYNEQFF. The rearrangement uses TRBV28 and TRBJ2-1; 11 nucleotides match TRBD2. The CDR3 is 17 amino acids. V gave up 5 bases and J gave up 3 bases; unmatched junction bases: 9. Germline-derived CDR1 and CDR2 are MDHEN and SYDVKM.

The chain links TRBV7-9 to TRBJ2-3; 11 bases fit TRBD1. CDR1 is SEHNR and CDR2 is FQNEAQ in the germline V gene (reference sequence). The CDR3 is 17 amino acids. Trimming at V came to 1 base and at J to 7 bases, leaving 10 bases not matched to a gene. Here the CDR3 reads CASSLGLDRGPGNTQYF. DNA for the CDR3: TGTGCCAGCAGCTTAGGTTTGGACAGGGGGCCAGGAAATACGCAGTATTTT.

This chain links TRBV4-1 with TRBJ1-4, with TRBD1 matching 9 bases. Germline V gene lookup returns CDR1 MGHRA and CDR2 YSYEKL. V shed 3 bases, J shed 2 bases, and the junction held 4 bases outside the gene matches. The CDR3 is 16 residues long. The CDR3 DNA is TGCGCCAGCAGCCAGGGGACAGGGATGACTAATGAAAAACTGTTTTTT. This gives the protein CASSQGTGMTNEKLFF.

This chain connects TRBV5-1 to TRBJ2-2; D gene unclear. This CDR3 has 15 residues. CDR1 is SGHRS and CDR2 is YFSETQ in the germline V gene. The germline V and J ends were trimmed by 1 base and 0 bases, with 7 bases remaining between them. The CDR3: CASSLQHPNTGELFF. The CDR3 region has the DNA TGCGCCAGCAGCTTGCAACACCCGAACACCGGGGAGCTGTTTTTT.

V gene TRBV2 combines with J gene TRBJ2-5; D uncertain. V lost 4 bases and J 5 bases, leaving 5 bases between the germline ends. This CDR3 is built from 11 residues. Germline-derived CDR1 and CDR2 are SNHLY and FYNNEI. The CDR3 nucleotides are TGTGCCAGCAGTGTACAGGAGACCCAGTACTTC. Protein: CASSVQETQYF.